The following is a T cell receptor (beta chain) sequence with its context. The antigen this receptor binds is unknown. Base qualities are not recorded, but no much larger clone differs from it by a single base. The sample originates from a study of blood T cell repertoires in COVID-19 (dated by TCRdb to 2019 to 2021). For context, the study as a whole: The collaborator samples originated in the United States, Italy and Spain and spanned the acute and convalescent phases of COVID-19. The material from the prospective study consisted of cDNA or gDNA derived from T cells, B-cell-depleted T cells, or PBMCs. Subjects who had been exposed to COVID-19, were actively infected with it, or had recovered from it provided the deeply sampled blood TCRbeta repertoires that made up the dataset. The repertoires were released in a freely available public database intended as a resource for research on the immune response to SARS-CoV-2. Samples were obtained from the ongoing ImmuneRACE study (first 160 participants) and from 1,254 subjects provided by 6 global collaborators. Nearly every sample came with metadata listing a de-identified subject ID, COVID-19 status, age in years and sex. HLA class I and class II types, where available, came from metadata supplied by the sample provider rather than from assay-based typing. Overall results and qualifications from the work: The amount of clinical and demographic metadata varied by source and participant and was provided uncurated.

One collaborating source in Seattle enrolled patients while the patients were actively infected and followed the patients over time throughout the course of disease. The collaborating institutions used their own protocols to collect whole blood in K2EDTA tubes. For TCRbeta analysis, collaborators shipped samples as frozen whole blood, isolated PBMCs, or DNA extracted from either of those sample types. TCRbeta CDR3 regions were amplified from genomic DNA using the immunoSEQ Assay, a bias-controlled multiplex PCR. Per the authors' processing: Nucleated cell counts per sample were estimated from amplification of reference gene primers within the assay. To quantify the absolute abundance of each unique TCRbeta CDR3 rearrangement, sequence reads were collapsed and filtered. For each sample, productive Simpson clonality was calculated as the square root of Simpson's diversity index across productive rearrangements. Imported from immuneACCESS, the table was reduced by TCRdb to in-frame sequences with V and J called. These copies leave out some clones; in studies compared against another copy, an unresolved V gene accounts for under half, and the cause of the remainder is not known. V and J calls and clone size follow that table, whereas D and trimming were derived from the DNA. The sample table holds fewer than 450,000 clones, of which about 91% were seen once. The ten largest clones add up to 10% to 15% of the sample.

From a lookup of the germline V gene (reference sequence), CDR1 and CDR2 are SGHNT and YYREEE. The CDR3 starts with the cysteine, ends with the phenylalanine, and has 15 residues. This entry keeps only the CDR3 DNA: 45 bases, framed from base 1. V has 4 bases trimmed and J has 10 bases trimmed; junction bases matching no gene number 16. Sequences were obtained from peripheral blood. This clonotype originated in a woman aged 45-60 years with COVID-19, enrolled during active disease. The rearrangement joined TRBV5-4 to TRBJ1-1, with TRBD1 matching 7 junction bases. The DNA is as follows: TGTGCCAGCAGCCCCATGGAGGGGGCTCGAGGGGGAGCTTTCTTT. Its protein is CASSPMEGARGGAFF.